The 31 T cell receptor beta chains below come from one sample, sequenced in a study of blood T cells in healthy people across ages. A J-beta primer mix and a sample-barcoded 5' primer were used in a second PCR of roughly 7 to 12 cycles. TCRdb re-analysed the 5' RACE reads in MiXCR, keeping a single row per CDR3 protein. The table has approximately 940,000 distinct CDR3 sequences, 45% to 50% seen once; the top ten hold roughly 13%. The source material was blood. Every receptor here comes from a man aged 25-45 years in good health.

This clonotype was seen only once. The chain combines TRBV5-1 with TRBJ2-2; D is unclear. CDR1 SGHRS and CDR2 YFSETQ come from the germline V gene. V lost 0 bases and J lost 0, with 9 bases in between. The CDR3 runs to 16 residues. The CDR3 sequence is CASSLVPGSNTGELFF. The DNA of the CDR3 is TGCGCCAGCAGCTTGGTGCCGGGTTCGAACACCGGGGAGCTGTTTTTT.

The chain recombines TRBV5-1 with TRBJ2-5; 7 bases match TRBD1. The germline CDR1 and CDR2 sequences are SGHRS and YFSETQ. With V trimmed by 3 bases and J by 1 base, 6 bases remained unmatched. There are 15 residues in the CDR3. The CDR3 here is CASSWVGTVQETQYF. DNA for the CDR3: TGCGCCAGCAGCTGGGTTGGGACAGTCCAAGAGACCCAGTACTTC.

This clonotype was detected only a few times. V is TRBV12-3 or TRBV12-4 and J is TRBJ1-2, with 11 bases identical to TRBD1. This CDR3 has 14 residues. J gave up 5 bases and V 7 bases, and 6 bases lay outside the gene matches. The CDR3 region is CASTTDRGQYGYTF. CDR3 sequence (DNA): TGTGCCAGCACTACGGACAGGGGGCAATATGGCTACACCTTC.

V gene TRBV7-2 combines with J gene TRBJ2-3; D remains unclear. Trimming left V 6 bases short and J 6 bases short, with 16 bases between. CDR3 length: 14 amino acids. Per germline, CDR1 SGHTA and CDR2 FQGNSA. The CDR3 sequence is CASRKGEKRDTQYF. CDR3 sequence (DNA): TGTGCCAGCAGGAAGGGTGAGAAACGGGATACGCAGTATTTT. Filled out from reference TRBV7-2 and TRBJ2-3, the complete variable domain reads GAGVSQSPSNKVTEKGKDVELRCDPISGHTALYWYRQSLGQGLEFLIYFQGNSAPDKSGLPSDRFSAERTGGSVSTLTIQRTQQEDSAVYLCASRKGEKRDTQYFGPGTRLTVL.

This clonotype was seen just once. V usage is TRBV19 and J usage is TRBJ2-5, with 7 bases lining up with TRBD1. The closer fit of TRBJ2-7 to the DNA end suggests the J call may be wrong. The CDR3 loop spans 14 amino acids. The V gene's germline CDR1 is LNHDA and CDR2 SQIVND (reference sequence). The CDR3 DNA is TGTGCCAGTAAACCCGACAGGGAGCTCGACGAGCAGTACTTC. It yields the protein CASKPDRELDEQYF.

For the CDR3, the DNA is TGCAGCGCATATCGGGGGGGCACTGAAGCTTTCTTT. Translated, it gives CSAYRGGTEAFF. The chain is built from TRBV29-1 and TRBJ1-1, with a weak D call TRBD1 (5 bases). This CDR3 has 12 residues. In germline, CDR1 is SQVTM, CDR2 ANQGSEA. Trimming left V 7 bases short and J 4 bases short, with 13 bases between. Combining the CDR3 with reference TRBV29-1 and TRBJ1-1 gives the whole variable domain SAVISQKPSRDICQRGTSLTIQCQVDSQVTMMFWYRQQPGQSLTLIATANQGSEATYESGFVIDKFPISRPNLTFSTLTVSNMSPEDSSIYLCSAYRGGTEAFFGQGTRLTVV.

V usage is TRBV7-2 and J usage is TRBJ2-1; the match to TRBD2 covers 8 bases. The CDR3 has 13 amino acids. J lost 7 bases, V lost 8 bases, and 7 bases had no gene match. Germline values: CDR1 SGHTA, CDR2 FQGNSA. Written as DNA, the CDR3 is TGTGCCAGCCGGGCGGGGGGCGGTAATGAGCAGTTCTTC. Translating it yields CASRAGGGNEQFF.

This chain joins TRBV6-2 or TRBV6-3 and TRBJ2-5; 10 bases are a match to TRBD2. After removal of 7 bases from V and 9 bases from J, the junction contained 8 bases not matched to a gene. The CDR3 runs 13 residues. Germline CDR1 MNHEY, CDR2 SVGEGT. CDR3 in DNA: TGTGCCAGCAAGAGCACTAGCGGGGTGTCCCAGTACTTC. Its translation: CASKSTSGVSQYF.

This sequence joins TRBV5-1 and TRBJ2-2; 9 nucleotides align to TRBD1. The CDR3 has 16 residues. Unmatched junction bases numbered 8, after V lost 4 bases and J lost 4 bases. Germline V gene data show CDR1 as SGHRS and CDR2 as YFSETQ. The CDR3: CASSPGQGLPTGELFF. The CDR3 bases are TGCGCCAGCAGCCCGGGACAGGGCTTACCCACCGGGGAGCTGTTTTTT.

This chain links TRBV3-1 with TRBJ2-5; TRBD2 aligns across 7 bases. The V segment lost 4 bases and the J segment 6 bases; nucleotides outside the gene matches: 14. Germline V gives CDR1 LGHDT, CDR2 YNNKEL (reference sequence). CDR3 size: 16 residues. The CDR3 sequence: CASSLAQGWGGQTQYF. The CDR3 DNA reads as TGTGCCAGCAGCCTCGCTCAGGGTTGGGGGGGACAGACCCAGTACTTC.

The V gene is TRBV5-6, the J gene TRBJ2-2; D may match TRBD1 or TRBD2 (6 bases each). Germline CDR1 and CDR2: SGHDT and YYEEEE. The V end was cut by 4 bases, the J end by 4 bases, with 17 bases between. The CDR3 covers 16 residues. CDR3 DNA sequence: TGTGCCAGCAGCCCGATTGAGGGGGGCGCCACCGGGGAGCTGTTTTTT. Amino acid sequence: CASSPIEGGATGELFF.

CDR3 nucleotides: TGTGCCAGCAGCATAGGTTCTGAAAAACTGTTTTTT. Amino acid sequence: CASSIGSEKLFF. The chain joins TRBV12-3 or TRBV12-4 to TRBJ1-4, with D unresolved. The CDR3 is 12 amino acids. Deletions cut 6 bases from V and 7 bases from J, with 9 bases between.

The rearrangement links TRBV20-1 to TRBJ2-1, with 7 bases fitting TRBD1. CDR3 length: 14 amino acids. After removal of 6 bases from V and 4 bases from J, the junction contained 9 bases not matched to a gene. The germline V gene has CDR1 DFQATT and CDR2 SNEGSKA (reference sequence). This chain's CDR3 is CSAIDRDTYNEQFF. For the CDR3, the DNA is TGCAGTGCAATAGACAGGGATACTTACAATGAGCAGTTCTTC.

This rearrangement joins TRBV28 to TRBJ1-1, with D maybe TRBD1 (5 bases). Trimming pared 7 bases from V and 0 bases from J, leaving 9 bases between. The CDR3 extends over 13 amino acids. The germline V gene encodes CDR1 MDHEN and CDR2 SYDVKM. The CDR3 loop reads CASKGPVNTEAFF. The CDR3 DNA reads TGTGCCAGCAAGGGGCCGGTGAACACTGAAGCTTTCTTT.

In this sample, this clonotype turned up a few times. This chain links TRBV11-2 with TRBJ2-7; D remains ambiguous. The CDR3 loop spans 14 amino acids. Germline V gene sequence: CDR1 SGHAT, CDR2 FQNNGV. Deletions cut 2 bases from V and 2 bases from J, with 10 bases between. CDR3 in DNA: TGTGCCAGCAGCTTATCCCCCCTAGCCTACGAGCAGTACTTC. Its protein product is CASSLSPLAYEQYF.

The V and J genes are TRBV27 and TRBJ1-6, with 9 bases that match TRBD1. CDR3 size: 17 residues. Per germline, CDR1 MNHEY and CDR2 SMNVEV (reference sequence). Unmatched junction bases numbered 6, after V lost 0 bases and J lost 6 bases. The CDR3 reads CASSLSLRGQGNSPLHF. CDR3 DNA: TGTGCCAGCAGTTTATCGCTGCGGGGACAGGGTAATTCACCCCTCCACTTT.

The genes are TRBV6-5 and TRBJ2-3; unclear D gene. The germline CDR1 and CDR2 sequences are MNHEY and SVGAGI. V lost 0 bases and J lost 4, with 11 bases in between. This CDR3 region has 15 residues. The chain's CDR3 is CASSYSDTPPDTQYF. CDR3 sequence (DNA): TGTGCCAGCAGTTACTCCGACACTCCCCCAGATACGCAGTATTTT.

This CDR3 is CASSVTSRDYEQYF. The CDR3 DNA is TGTGCCAGCAGCGTTACCAGCAGGGACTACGAGCAGTACTTC. The chain couples TRBV9 to TRBJ2-7, with a weak D call TRBD1 (5 bases). CDR1 SGDLS and CDR2 YYNGEE come from the germline V gene. This CDR3 contains 14 residues. Trimming left V 2 bases short and J 3 bases short, with 12 bases between.

The CDR3 region is CASSFGGTDNEQFF. CDR3 nucleotide sequence: TGCGCCAGCAGCTTCGGGGGAACGGACAATGAGCAGTTCTTC. V gene TRBV5-1 combines with J gene TRBJ2-1; weak D call: TRBD2 (6 bases). Deletions cut 2 bases from V and 5 bases from J, with 11 bases between. Germline assignment: CDR1 SGHRS and CDR2 YFSETQ. This CDR3 region has 14 residues. The full variable domain, in which reference TRBV5-1 and TRBJ2-1 provide the parts outside the CDR3, is KAGVTQTPRYLIKTRGQQVTLSCSPISGHRSVSWYQQTPGQGLQFLFEYFSETQRNKGNFPGRFSGRQFSNSRSEMNVSTLELGDSALYLCASSFGGTDNEQFFGPGTRLTVL.

In its sample, this clonotype was seen a few times. The CDR3 region is CASSSQSYGYTF. The DNA for the CDR3 is TGTGCCAGCAGTTCACAGTCCTATGGCTACACCTTC. This chain uses TRBV2 with TRBJ1-2, with D unresolved. V lost 5 bases to trimming and J lost 4 bases, with 8 bases between them. This CDR3 contains 12 residues. In germline, CDR1 is SNHLY, CDR2 FYNNEI.

The table lists this clonotype with a few counts. The chain links TRBV29-1 to TRBJ2-1; possibly TRBD2 for D (7 bases). CDR3 size: 12 residues. The germline V gene encodes CDR1 SQVTM and CDR2 ANQGSEA. The V and J ends lost 4 bases and 15 bases respectively, with 19 bases between them. The CDR3: CSVGDPGGRPFF. The CDR3 DNA follows: TGCAGCGTTGGAGACCCCGGGGGGCGCCCGTTCTTC.

In this sample, this clonotype turned up a few times. This rearrangement joins TRBV20-1 to TRBJ2-7, with D perhaps matching TRBD2 (6 bases). The germline V gene has CDR1 DFQATT and CDR2 SNEGSKA (reference sequence). Deletions cut 4 bases from V and 2 bases from J, with 15 bases between. This CDR3 spans 14 amino acids. The CDR3 loop reads CSANPQEGTYEQYF. DNA of the CDR3: TGCAGTGCTAACCCCCAGGAGGGAACCTACGAGCAGTACTTC.

This clonotype was recorded at least ten times. This may come from a read error, since a much larger clone is one base off. The rearrangement uses TRBV5-1 and TRBJ2-5, with D perhaps matching TRBD1 (6 bases). Per germline, CDR1 SGHRS and CDR2 YFSETQ. The CDR3 runs to 14 residues. Between the trimmed V and J ends, which lost 4 bases and 0 bases, there was a span of 10 bases. The CDR3 region is CASSVDSNQETQYF. CDR3 coding DNA: TGCGCCAGCAGCGTGGACAGCAACCAAGAGACCCAGTACTTC. The full variable domain, in which reference TRBV5-1 and TRBJ2-5 provide the parts outside the CDR3, is KAGVTQTPRYLIKTRGQQVTLSCSPISGHRSVSWYQQTPGQGLQFLFEYFSETQRNKGNFPGRFSGRQFSNSRSEMNVSTLELGDSALYLCASSVDSNQETQYFGPGTRLLVL.

The V gene is TRBV5-6, the J gene TRBJ2-5, with 7 bases identical to TRBD2. Trimming took 4 bases from V and 5 from J; bases not matched to a gene: 11. The CDR3 contains 15 residues. The germline CDR1 and CDR2 sequences are SGHDT and YYEEEE. The CDR3, as DNA: TGTGCCAGCAGCCCTAATGAGCGGGGTATTGAGACCCAGTACTTC. Its protein is CASSPNERGIETQYF.

The chain employs TRBV28 and TRBJ2-4, with 9 bases fitting TRBD1. Matching the DNA end better, TRBJ2-7 makes the J call doubtful. This CDR3 spans 16 amino acids. In germline, CDR1 is MDHEN, CDR2 SYDVKM. This CDR3 is CASSSTPGTGTSEQYF. DNA of the CDR3: TGTGCCAGCAGTTCCACCCCCGGGACAGGGACGTCCGAGCAGTACTTC.

V and J are TRBV6-5 and TRBJ2-3, with 10 positions matching TRBD1. The germline CDR1 and CDR2 sequences are MNHEY and SVGAGI. The J segment lost 7 bases and the V segment lost 5 bases, leaving 6 bases of the junction unmatched. This CDR3 has 14 amino acids. Here the CDR3 DNA reads TGTGCCAGCAGTGTCCCGGGACAGGGGAATACGCAGTATTTT. Translation: CASSVPGQGNTQYF.

This chain links TRBV4-3 with TRBJ1-1; D may be TRBD1 (5 bases). V was shortened by 0 bases and J by 0 bases, with 17 bases between the two germline ends. Germline V lookup: CDR1 LGHNA, CDR2 YSLEER. There are 18 residues in the CDR3. The CDR3 spells CASSQEKSAEGLNTEAFF. The CDR3 DNA reads TGCGCCAGCAGCCAAGAGAAGTCGGCCGAGGGGTTGAACACTGAAGCTTTCTTT.

The J gene is TRBJ2-1, the V gene TRBV5-1; perhaps TRBD2 as D (5 bases). Between the trimmed V and J ends, which lost 3 bases and 13 bases, there was a span of 23 bases. CDR3 length equals 15 residues. Germline values: CDR1 SGHRS, CDR2 YFSETQ. The chain's CDR3 is CASSWAGGKNPQQFF. The CDR3, as DNA: TGCGCCAGCAGCTGGGCCGGAGGAAAAAATCCTCAACAGTTCTTC. Together with reference TRBV5-1 and TRBJ2-1, the CDR3 gives the full variable domain: KAGVTQTPRYLIKTRGQQVTLSCSPISGHRSVSWYQQTPGQGLQFLFEYFSETQRNKGNFPGRFSGRQFSNSRSEMNVSTLELGDSALYLCASSWAGGKNPQQFFGPGTRLTVL.

The chain links TRBV29-1 to TRBJ1-4; 8 nucleotides agree with TRBD1. J gave up 5 bases and V 6 bases, and 11 bases lay outside the gene matches. The CDR3 contains 15 residues. The V gene's germline CDR1 is SQVTM and CDR2 ANQGSEA. CDR3 sequence reads: CSVAGQGLFNEKLFF. The CDR3 DNA reads as TGCAGCGTCGCCGGACAGGGACTATTCAATGAAAAACTGTTTTTT.

CDR3 sequence: CASSFGQGSGYEQYF. The CDR3 DNA sequence: TGCGCCAGCAGCTTCGGACAGGGCTCCGGATACGAGCAGTACTTC. V usage is TRBV5-1 and J usage is TRBJ2-7, with TRBD1 identical over 8 bases. J lost 4 bases, V lost 2 bases, and 8 bases had no gene match. CDR3 length: 15 residues. Germline V gene lookup returns CDR1 SGHRS and CDR2 YFSETQ.

Regarding this clonotype: A much larger clone lies one base from this, so it may be a read error. The chain links TRBV6-6 to TRBJ2-1; 13 nucleotides line up with TRBD2. The CDR3 contains 15 residues. V was pared by 5 bases and J by 7 bases, with 5 bases of the junction left unmatched. Germline V gene data show CDR1 as MNHNY and CDR2 as SVGAGI (reference sequence). CDR3 DNA sequence: TGTGCCAGCAGTACTAGCGGGGGGGCGCTGAATGAGCAGTTCTTC. This gives the protein CASSTSGGALNEQFF.